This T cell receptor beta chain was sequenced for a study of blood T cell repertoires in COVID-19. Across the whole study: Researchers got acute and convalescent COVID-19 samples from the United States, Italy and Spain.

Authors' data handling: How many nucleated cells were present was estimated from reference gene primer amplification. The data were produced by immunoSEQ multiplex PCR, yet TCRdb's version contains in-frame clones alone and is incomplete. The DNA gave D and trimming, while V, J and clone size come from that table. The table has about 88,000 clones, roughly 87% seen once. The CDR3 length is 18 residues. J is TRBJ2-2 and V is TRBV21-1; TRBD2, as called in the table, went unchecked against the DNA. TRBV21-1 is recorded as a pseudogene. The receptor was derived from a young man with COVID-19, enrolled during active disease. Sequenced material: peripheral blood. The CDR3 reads CASSLGLAGEASTGELFF. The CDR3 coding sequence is TGTGCCAGCAGCCTAGGACTAGCGGGAGAGGCCAGCACCGGGGAGCTGTTTTTT.